Listed below are T cell receptor beta chains from one sample, sequenced in a study of blood T cell repertoires in COVID-19. Profiling relied on immunoSEQ multiplex PCR, and the TCRdb table lists in-frame clones only, not all of them. This table has about 78,000 clones, around nine tenths appearing once. Sequenced sample: peripheral blood. The receptors shown here come from a woman in her sixties or seventies with acute or convalescent COVID-19. Both conserved end residues are part of each CDR3. The order of the fields is D gene, V gene, clone size, J gene, CDR3 length, CDR3 protein, CDR3 DNA. A D gene is named only where the DNA matches it firmly. Expanded clones get a size class; other rows say once, few or many, or leave the size out.

d_gene: TRBD2
v_gene: TRBV11-3
abundance: NA
j_gene: TRBJ2-1
len: 15
CDR3aa: CASSFGTSRYNEQFF
CDR3nt: TGTGCCAGCAGCTTTGGGACTAGTAGATACAATGAGCAGTTCTTC

d_gene: NA
v_gene: TRBV24-1
abundance: NA
j_gene: TRBJ2-2
len: 14
CDR3aa: CATSDFGGTGELFF
CDR3nt: TGTGCCACCAGTGATTTTGGCGGCACCGGGGAGCTGTTTTTT

d_gene: NA
v_gene: TRBV5-6
abundance: NA
j_gene: TRBJ1-5
len: 16
CDR3aa: CASSLALGGDNQPQHF
CDR3nt: TGTGCCAGCAGCTTGGCCCTGGGGGGGGACAATCAGCCCCAGCATTTT

d_gene: NA
v_gene: TRBV9
abundance: NA
j_gene: TRBJ2-5
len: 14
CDR3aa: CASSVSRGWETQYF
CDR3nt: TGTGCCAGCAGCGTATCAAGGGGCTGGGAGACCCAGTACTTC

d_gene: TRBD1
v_gene: TRBV4-3
abundance: NA
j_gene: TRBJ1-2
len: 14
CDR3aa: CASSQTDRDYGYTF
CDR3nt: TGCGCCAGCAGCCAAACAGACAGGGACTATGGCTACACCTTC

d_gene: NA
v_gene: TRBV7-9
abundance: once
j_gene: TRBJ2-7
len: 15
CDR3aa: CASSSGLRSSYEQYF
CDR3nt: TGTGCCAGCAGCTCCGGACTCAGGAGCTCCTACGAGCAGTACTTC

d_gene: NA
v_gene: TRBV2
abundance: NA
j_gene: TRBJ1-1
len: 15
CDR3aa: CASSEEGGGYTEAFF
CDR3nt: TGTGCCAGCAGTGAAGAGGGAGGGGGTTACACTGAAGCTTTCTTT

d_gene: TRBD1
v_gene: TRBV15
abundance: NA
j_gene: TRBJ2-3
len: 15
CDR3aa: CATSLDRDGTDTQYF
CDR3nt: TGTGCCACCAGCCTCGACAGGGATGGCACAGATACGCAGTATTTT

d_gene: TRBD1
v_gene: TRBV4-1
abundance: NA
j_gene: TRBJ2-7
len: 14
CDR3aa: CASRPGTGRYEQYF
CDR3nt: TGCGCCAGCAGGCCCGGGACAGGGAGATACGAGCAGTACTTC

d_gene: NA
v_gene: TRBV28
abundance: NA
j_gene: TRBJ1-2
len: 16
CDR3aa: CASREFRDTHNYGYTF
CDR3nt: TGTGCCAGCAGGGAATTCCGGGACACCCACAACTATGGCTACACCTTC

d_gene: TRBD1
v_gene: TRBV5-6
abundance: NA
j_gene: TRBJ2-7
len: 15
CDR3aa: CASSFNRGRFSEQYF
CDR3nt: TGTGCCAGCAGCTTTAATAGGGGGCGTTTCTCCGAGCAGTACTTC

d_gene: TRBD2
v_gene: TRBV15
abundance: NA
j_gene: TRBJ2-5
len: 16
CDR3aa: CATSSVLAGDRETQYF
CDR3nt: TGTGCCACCAGCAGCGTCCTAGCGGGAGATCGAGAGACCCAGTACTTC

d_gene: NA
v_gene: TRBV19
abundance: NA
j_gene: TRBJ1-5
len: 15
CDR3aa: CASTGFHSSNQPQHF
CDR3nt: TGTGCCAGCACGGGATTTCACAGTAGCAATCAGCCCCAGCATTTT

d_gene: NA
v_gene: TRBV5-8
abundance: NA
j_gene: TRBJ1-2
len: 15
CDR3aa: CASSPQGWANYGYTF
CDR3nt: TGTGCCAGCAGCCCACAGGGTTGGGCTAACTATGGCTACACCTTC

d_gene: NA
v_gene: TRBV7-2
abundance: NA
j_gene: TRBJ2-1
len: 17
CDR3aa: CASGAKKTSTSYNEQFF
CDR3nt: TGTGCCAGTGGGGCAAAAAAAACTTCGACATCGTACAATGAGCAGTTCTTC

d_gene: TRBD2
v_gene: TRBV9
abundance: NA
j_gene: TRBJ2-1
len: 18
CDR3aa: CASSASGGGHLSYNEQFF
CDR3nt: TGTGCCAGCAGCGCGTCGGGAGGGGGGCACCTTTCCTACAATGAGCAGTTCTTC

d_gene: NA
v_gene: TRBV18
abundance: NA
j_gene: TRBJ2-3
len: 14
CDR3aa: CASSPRLSTDTQYF
CDR3nt: TGTGCCAGCTCACCACGTCTCAGCACAGATACGCAGTATTTT

d_gene: TRBD2
v_gene: TRBV4-3
abundance: NA
j_gene: TRBJ2-5
len: 18
CDR3aa: CASSQWEAGVPAQETQYF
CDR3nt: TGCGCCAGCAGCCAGTGGGAAGCGGGGGTGCCCGCCCAAGAGACCCAGTACTTC

d_gene: TRBD1
v_gene: TRBV28
abundance: NA
j_gene: TRBJ2-3
len: 15
CDR3aa: CASSPRGRGTDTQYF
CDR3nt: TGTGCCAGCAGTCCCAGGGGGCGCGGCACAGATACGCAGTATTTT

d_gene: TRBD2
v_gene: TRBV7-9
abundance: NA
j_gene: TRBJ2-5
len: 15
CDR3aa: CASSQRLAVKETQYF
CDR3nt: TGTGCCAGCAGCCAAAGACTAGCAGTCAAAGAGACCCAGTACTTC

d_gene: NA
v_gene: TRBV27
abundance: NA
j_gene: TRBJ2-5
len: 14
CDR3aa: CASSPRDLQETQYF
CDR3nt: TGTGCCAGCAGTCCTCGGGACTTGCAAGAGACCCAGTACTTC

d_gene: NA
v_gene: TRBV7-8
abundance: NA
j_gene: TRBJ2-1
len: 14
CDR3aa: CASSLAWLAGEQFF
CDR3nt: TGTGCCAGCAGCTTAGCGTGGCTAGCAGGTGAGCAGTTCTTC

d_gene: TRBD2
v_gene: TRBV15
abundance: NA
j_gene: TRBJ2-3
len: 13
CDR3aa: CATGTTHTDTQYF
CDR3nt: TGTGCCACCGGGACTACCCACACAGATACGCAGTATTTT

d_gene: TRBD1
v_gene: TRBV28
abundance: NA
j_gene: TRBJ1-1
len: 15
CDR3aa: CASSLPGGENTEAFF
CDR3nt: TGTGCCAGCAGTTTACCAGGGGGCGAGAACACTGAAGCTTTCTTT

d_gene: TRBD2
v_gene: TRBV4-2
abundance: NA
j_gene: TRBJ2-1
len: 19
CDR3aa: CASSRTPAASGRYDNEQFF
CDR3nt: TGTGCCAGCAGCCGGACACCAGCGGCTAGCGGGAGGTATGACAATGAGCAGTTCTTC

d_gene: NA
v_gene: TRBV7-9
abundance: NA
j_gene: TRBJ1-1
len: 15
CDR3aa: CASSLGAGTNTEAFF
CDR3nt: TGTGCCAGCAGCTTAGGGGCGGGGACGAACACTGAAGCTTTCTTT

d_gene: NA
v_gene: TRBV28
abundance: NA
j_gene: TRBJ2-1
len: 12
CDR3aa: CASTGGGNEQFF
CDR3nt: TGTGCCAGCACTGGGGGCGGGAATGAGCAGTTCTTC

d_gene: TRBD1
v_gene: TRBV30
abundance: NA
j_gene: TRBJ2-2
len: 14
CDR3aa: CAWETGGSAGELFF
CDR3nt: TGTGCCTGGGAAACAGGGGGCTCGGCCGGGGAGCTGTTTTTT

d_gene: TRBD2
v_gene: TRBV19
abundance: NA
j_gene: TRBJ2-3
len: 16
CDR3aa: CASSMGLAGPTDTQYF
CDR3nt: TGTGCCAGTAGTATGGGACTAGCGGGGCCCACAGATACGCAGTATTTT

d_gene: TRBD1
v_gene: TRBV11-2
abundance: NA
j_gene: TRBJ2-7
len: 16
CDR3aa: CASSLRTGTGFYEQYF
CDR3nt: TGTGCCAGCAGCTTGCGAACCGGGACAGGGTTCTACGAGCAGTACTTC

d_gene: NA
v_gene: TRBV12-3/TRBV12-4
abundance: NA
j_gene: TRBJ2-2
len: 12
CDR3aa: CASNLGDGELFF
CDR3nt: TGTGCCAGCAACCTGGGAGACGGGGAGCTGTTTTTT

d_gene: TRBD1
v_gene: TRBV18
abundance: NA
j_gene: TRBJ2-7
len: 16
CDR3aa: CASAGGRDRGIYEQYF
CDR3nt: TGTGCCAGCGCGGGGGGTCGGGACAGGGGGATCTACGAGCAGTACTTC

d_gene: NA
v_gene: TRBV28
abundance: once
j_gene: TRBJ1-2
len: 11
CDR3aa: CVTSANYGYTF
CDR3nt: TGTGTTACCTCAGCTAACTATGGCTACACCTTC

d_gene: TRBD2
v_gene: TRBV28
abundance: few
j_gene: TRBJ2-7
len: 16
CDR3aa: CASSFSLAGLTYEQYF
CDR3nt: TGTGCCAGCAGTTTTTCACTAGCGGGCCTTACCTACGAGCAGTACTTC

d_gene: NA
v_gene: TRBV10-3
abundance: NA
j_gene: TRBJ2-1
len: 12
CDR3aa: CALGGKNNEQFF
CDR3nt: TGTGCCCTAGGGGGAAAGAACAATGAGCAGTTCTTC

d_gene: TRBD2
v_gene: TRBV5-4
abundance: NA
j_gene: TRBJ2-7
len: 16
CDR3aa: CASSLVGAGGHHEQYF
CDR3nt: TGTGCCAGCAGCTTGGTGGGAGCGGGGGGCCACCACGAGCAGTACTTC

d_gene: TRBD2
v_gene: TRBV5-4
abundance: NA
j_gene: TRBJ2-3
len: 17
CDR3aa: CASSPGLAGGSTDTQYF
CDR3nt: TGTGCCAGCAGTCCGGGACTAGCGGGAGGGAGCACAGATACGCAGTATTTT

d_gene: NA
v_gene: TRBV10-3
abundance: NA
j_gene: TRBJ1-4
len: 15
CDR3aa: CAISESTLGGEKLFF
CDR3nt: TGTGCCATCAGTGAGTCGACCCTGGGGGGTGAAAAACTGTTTTTT

d_gene: TRBD2
v_gene: TRBV15
abundance: once
j_gene: TRBJ2-1
len: 16
CDR3aa: CATTLAGGRRMNEQFF
CDR3nt: TGTGCCACCACCTTAGCGGGGGGGCGAAGAATGAATGAGCAGTTCTTC

d_gene: TRBD1
v_gene: TRBV2
abundance: once
j_gene: TRBJ2-2
len: 14
CDR3aa: CASVETGATGELFF
CDR3nt: TGTGCCAGCGTGGAGACAGGGGCGACCGGGGAGCTGTTTTTT

d_gene: TRBD1
v_gene: TRBV4-3
abundance: NA
j_gene: TRBJ2-2
len: 16
CDR3aa: CASSDRDSLNTGELFF
CDR3nt: TGCGCCAGCAGCGACCGGGACAGTTTGAACACCGGGGAGCTGTTTTTT